This TCR beta chain was retrieved from a study of molecular identifiers for immune sequencing clone quantification. TCRdb redid the calling of the PCR reads with MiXCR, one entry per CDR3 protein. The sample has 460,000 or so distinct CDR3 sequences, about 26% seen once. Per the germline V gene, CDR1 is SGHNT and CDR2 is YYREEE (reference sequence). Losses at the gene ends were 3 bases for V and 6 bases for J; bases not matched to a gene: 8. The length of the CDR3 is 14 residues. The source of this sequence is a human donor in good health. Some libraries in this study had Jurkat cell RNA spiked in. Source material: naive CD8+ T cells from blood, with Jurkat cell RNA spiked in. The subset denotes: FACS-sorted CD8+CD4-CCR7+CD45RA+ naive T cells. The chain has TRBV5-4 and TRBJ1-1, with 7 bases identical to TRBD1. The CDR3 region has the DNA TGTGCCAGCAGCTCACAAGGGGGCTGGGCTGAAGCTTTCTTT. It codes for CASSSQGGWAEAFF. Looking up the rest from reference TRBV5-4 and TRBJ1-1 gives the full variable domain: ETGVTQSPTHLIKTRGQQVTLRCSSQSGHNTVSWYQQALGQGPQFIFQYYREEENGRGNFPPRFSGLQFPNYSSELNVNALELDDSALYLCASSSQGGWAEAFFGQGTRLTVV.